These 8 T cell receptor beta chains were sequenced from one sample in a study of blood T cell repertoires in COVID-19. Repertoires were generated with immunoSEQ multiplex PCR, while TCRdb's copy carries only in-frame clones and drops some. The table has 180,000 or so clones, around 87% seen once. Sequences were obtained from peripheral blood. The source of these receptors is a man between 40 and 49 years old with active or convalescent COVID-19.

This clone appeared many times. This chain connects TRBV4-1 to TRBJ1-5; TRBD1 aligns across 12 bases. The CDR3 covers 18 residues. The V and J ends lost 0 bases and 4 bases, in that order; junction bases with no gene match: 7. CDR1 and CDR2 from the germline V gene are MGHRA and YSYEKL. The CDR3 loop reads CASSQEGTGGRTNQPQHF. In DNA form, the CDR3 reads TGCGCCAGCAGCCAAGAGGGGACAGGGGGCCGCACAAATCAGCCCCAGCATTTT.

V is TRBV4-1 and J is TRBJ1-4; weak D call: TRBD1 (5 bases). The CDR3 is 19 amino acids. Trimming stripped 3 bases from V and 0 bases from J, with 20 bases between. CDR1 is MGHRA, CDR2 YSYEKL, per germline. CDR3: CASSHGIIQGFATNEKLFF. DNA for the CDR3: TGCGCCAGCAGCCACGGTATCATCCAGGGCTTTGCAACTAATGAAAAACTGTTTTTT.

This chain joins TRBV7-8 and TRBJ1-1; D remains ambiguous. This CDR3 contains 13 residues. Per germline, CDR1 SGHVS and CDR2 FQNEAQ. V dropped 5 bases and J dropped 1 base, with 8 bases sitting between them. CDR3 in amino acids: CASSRLENTEAFF. The CDR3, as DNA: TGTGCCAGCAGCAGACTGGAGAACACTGAAGCTTTCTTT.

The chain is built from TRBV5-6 and TRBJ2-7, with 8 positions matching TRBD1. V dropped 2 bases and J dropped 2; count of bases not matched to a gene: 3. The CDR3 loop spans 14 amino acids. The germline V gene has CDR1 SGHDT and CDR2 YYEEEE. CDR3 nucleotide sequence: TGTGCCAGCAGCTTCAGGGGGCTCACCTACGAGCAGTACTTC. Protein: CASSFRGLTYEQYF.

The chain links TRBV7-3 to TRBJ2-2; 12 bases agree with TRBD1. Losses at the gene ends were 5 bases for V and 1 base for J; bases not matched to a gene: 5. The CDR3 covers 17 residues. Germline V gene data show CDR1 as SGHTA and CDR2 as FQGTGA. The CDR3: CASSKGQGAENTGELFF. CDR3 in DNA: TGTGCCAGCAGCAAGGGACAGGGGGCCGAGAACACCGGGGAGCTGTTTTTT.

The table lists this clone with a count of one. J is TRBJ1-2 and V is TRBV2; 8 nucleotides align to TRBD1. This CDR3 has 13 residues. With 1 base clipped from V and 8 bases from J, the junction kept 3 bases outside the gene matches. CDR1 is SNHLY and CDR2 is FYNNEI in the germline V gene. The CDR3 here is CASSEDRGYGYTF. In DNA, the CDR3 is TGTGCCAGCAGTGAAGACAGGGGGTACGGCTACACCTTC.

About this clone itself: Compared with germline, one end of the junction differs, possibly owing to a read error. The chain carries TRBV6-1 and TRBJ2-7; the match to TRBD2 covers 7 bases. CDR3 size: 14 residues. Per germline, CDR1 MNHNS and CDR2 SASEGT. The CDR3 nucleotides are TGTGCCAGCGGTGAGCGGGGTGGAACCTACGAGCAGTACTTC. Its translation: CASGERGGTYEQYF.

The chain couples TRBV5-1 to TRBJ1-5; a possible D gene is TRBD1 (5 bases). V was shortened by 2 bases and J by 2 bases, with 14 bases between the two germline ends. The germline CDR1 and CDR2 sequences are SGHRS and YFSETQ. The CDR3 runs to 16 residues. The CDR3 sequence: CASSLNPGLGNQPQHF. In DNA form, the CDR3 reads TGCGCCAGCAGCTTAAACCCAGGGCTCGGCAATCAGCCCCAGCATTTT.